This TCR beta chain was sequenced in a study of OX40 agonist ivuxolimab in advanced cancers. Findings and caveats of the study: Mean expanded clone counts were higher in CD8+ than CD4+ T cells. Clonal expansion from baseline to week 6 occurred in both CD4+ and CD8+ T cells.

Trimming took off 4 bases at V and 8 bases at J, with 9 bases between the two ends. Germline lookup yields CDR1 MDHEN and CDR2 SYDVKM. CDR3 length: 12 residues. Generated by immunoSEQ multiplex PCR, the TCRdb table keeps only in-frame clones and is missing some. The sample carries approximately 35,000 clones, less than 85% recorded once. Blood specimens came from baseline, cycle 4 day 1, and cycle 7 day 1. As to this clone: Its antigen is currently unknown.

Material: CD4+ or CD8+ T cells sorted from blood, obtained in a trial of the OX40 agonist ivuxolimab. This sequence originates from an adult with an advanced solid tumor such as melanoma, head and neck, liver or kidney cancer. The chain links TRBV28 to TRBJ1-5; D possibly corresponds to TRBD1 (6 bases). The CDR3 loop reads CASSSGAKPQHF. The CDR3 bases are TGTGCCAGCAGTTCAGGGGCGAAGCCCCAGCATTTT. Full variable domain (rest looked up from reference TRBV28 and TRBJ1-5): DVKVTQSSRYLVKRTGEKVFLECVQDMDHENMFWYRQDPGLGLRLIYFSYDVKMKEKGDIPEGYSVSREKKERFSLILESASTNQTSMYLCASSSGAKPQHFGDGTRLSIL.